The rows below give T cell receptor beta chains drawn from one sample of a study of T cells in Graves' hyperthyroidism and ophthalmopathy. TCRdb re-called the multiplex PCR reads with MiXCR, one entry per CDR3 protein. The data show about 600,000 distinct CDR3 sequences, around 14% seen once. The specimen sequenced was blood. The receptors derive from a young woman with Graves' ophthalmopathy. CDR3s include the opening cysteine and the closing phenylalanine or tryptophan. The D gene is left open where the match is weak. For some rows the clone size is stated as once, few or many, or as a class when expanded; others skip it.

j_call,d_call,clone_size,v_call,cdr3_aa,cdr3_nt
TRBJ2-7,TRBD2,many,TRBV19,CASSRWREGLFEQYF,TGTGCCAGTAGTCGGTGGCGGGAGGGCCTCTTCGAGCAGTACTTC
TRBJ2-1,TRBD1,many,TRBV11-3,CASSKGQGESGNEQFF,TGTGCCAGCAGCAAGGGACAGGGAGAGTCGGGAAATGAGCAGTTCTTC
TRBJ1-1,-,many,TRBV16,CASSPGEAEAFF,TGTGCCAGCAGCCCCGGGGAGGCTGAAGCTTTCTTT
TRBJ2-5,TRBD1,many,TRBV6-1,CASSDPADRGRETQYF,TGTGCCAGCAGTGACCCCGCTGACAGGGGGCGGGAGACCCAGTACTTC
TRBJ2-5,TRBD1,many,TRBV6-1,CASVRTGQMRQETQYF,TGTGCCAGCGTACGGACAGGGCAAATGCGTCAAGAGACCCAGTACTTC
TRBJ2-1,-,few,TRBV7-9,CASSPPVAPGNEQFF,TGTGCCAGCAGCCCCCCTGTCGCCCCGGGCAATGAGCAGTTCTTC
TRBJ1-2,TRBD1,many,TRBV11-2,CASSRLTGAGGYTF,TGTGCCAGCAGCCGATTAACAGGGGCGGGTGGCTACACCTTC
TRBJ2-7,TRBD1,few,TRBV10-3,CAVTGDSYEQYF,TGTGCCGTTACAGGGGATTCCTACGAGCAGTACTTC
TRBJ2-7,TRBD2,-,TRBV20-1,CSATASGRDYEQYF,TGCAGTGCTACGGCTAGCGGGAGGGACTACGAGCAGTACTTC
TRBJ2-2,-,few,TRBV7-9,CASSSKAGELFF,TGTGCCAGCAGCTCTAAAGCCGGGGAGCTGTTTTTT
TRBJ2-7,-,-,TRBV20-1,CSSPGVSYEQYF,TGCAGCTCACCCGGGGTCTCCTACGAGCAGTACTTC
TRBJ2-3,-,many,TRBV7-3,CASSLVGSSTDTQYF,TGTGCCAGCAGCTTAGTCGGTTCTAGCACAGATACGCAGTATTTT
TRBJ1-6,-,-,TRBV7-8,CASRRDRTSNSPLHF,TGTGCCAGCAGAAGAGACAGGACCAGTAATTCACCCCTCCACTTT
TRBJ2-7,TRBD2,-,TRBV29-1,CSVAGGSYEQYF,TGCAGCGTAGCGGGAGGCTCCTACGAGCAGTACTTC
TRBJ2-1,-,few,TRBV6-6,CASSYSGIGYNEQFF,TGTGCCAGCAGTTACTCGGGAATAGGATACAATGAGCAGTTCTTC
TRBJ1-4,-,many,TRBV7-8,CASSLEGDPRMELFF,TGTGCCAGCAGCTTAGAAGGGGACCCGAGGATGGAACTGTTTTTT
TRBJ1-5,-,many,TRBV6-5,CASSYSSSSPNQPQHF,TGTGCCAGCAGTTACTCGTCGAGCAGCCCCAATCAGCCCCAGCATTTT
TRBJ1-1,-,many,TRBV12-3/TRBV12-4,CASLDLMNTEAFF,TGTGCCAGCCTGGACCTTATGAACACTGAAGCTTTCTTT
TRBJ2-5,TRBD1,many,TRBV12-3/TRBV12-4,CASNRGGEETQYF,TGTGCCAGCAACCGAGGGGGCGAGGAGACCCAGTACTTC
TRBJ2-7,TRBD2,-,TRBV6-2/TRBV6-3,CASSYLSGRGEQYF,TGTGCCAGCAGTTACCTCAGCGGGAGAGGCGAGCAGTACTTC
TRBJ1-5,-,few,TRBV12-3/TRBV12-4,CASSLGGTQPQHF,TGTGCCAGCAGTTTAGGGGGCACTCAGCCCCAGCATTTT
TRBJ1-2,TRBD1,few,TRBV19,CASNKGQASNYGYTF,TGTGCCAGTAACAAGGGACAGGCCTCTAACTATGGCTACACCTTC
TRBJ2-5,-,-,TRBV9,CASSDLTRGQETQYF,TGTGCCAGCAGTGATTTAACTAGAGGCCAAGAGACCCAGTACTTC
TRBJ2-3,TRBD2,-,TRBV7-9,CASSRLAGVSTDTQYF,TGTGCCAGCAGCCGGCTAGCGGGAGTCAGCACAGATACGCAGTATTTT
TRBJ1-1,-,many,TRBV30,CASWGRLNTEAFF,TGTGCCTCGTGGGGACGGTTGAACACTGAAGCTTTCTTT
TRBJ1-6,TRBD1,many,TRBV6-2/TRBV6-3,CASREKRTGVGSPLHF,TGTGCCAGCAGAGAGAAACGGACAGGGGTCGGTTCACCCCTCCACTTT
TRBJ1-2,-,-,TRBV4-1,CASSQLSGYGYTF,TGCGCCAGCAGCCAACTGTCCGGCTATGGCTACACCTTC
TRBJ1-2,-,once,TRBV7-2,CASSLMENYGYTF,TGTGCCAGCAGCTTAATGGAAAACTATGGCTACACCTTC
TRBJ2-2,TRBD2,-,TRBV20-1,CSARGRLAGATGELFF,TGCAGTGCTAGAGGCAGACTAGCGGGAGCCACCGGGGAGCTGTTTTTT
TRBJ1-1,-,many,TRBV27,CASSFSPLHYQNTEAFF,TGTGCCAGCAGCTTCTCCCCTCTACACTACCAGAACACTGAAGCTTTCTTT
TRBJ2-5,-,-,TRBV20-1,CSAATTASGSVRGGETQYF,TGCAGTGCTGCCACAACGGCTAGCGGATCCGTGAGAGGGGGGGAGACCCAGTACTTC
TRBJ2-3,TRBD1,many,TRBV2,CASSAQEGQITDTQYF,TGTGCCAGCAGTGCTCAAGAGGGACAGATCACAGATACGCAGTATTTT
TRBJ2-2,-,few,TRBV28,CASSLGMVTGELFF,TGTGCCAGCAGTCTGGGGATGGTCACCGGGGAGCTGTTTTTT
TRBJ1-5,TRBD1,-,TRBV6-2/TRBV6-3,CASSYSFLEALGQGRQSNQPQHF,TGTGCCAGCAGTTACTCGTTTCTAGAAGCGTTAGGACAGGGGCGACAGAGCAATCAGCCCCAGCATTTT
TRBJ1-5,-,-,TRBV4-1,CASSQGRVNNQPQHF,TGCGCCAGCAGCCAAGGCAGGGTGAACAATCAGCCCCAGCATTTT
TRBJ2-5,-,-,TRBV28,CASRRWTQETQYF,TGTGCCAGCAGGCGCTGGACACAAGAGACCCAGTACTTC
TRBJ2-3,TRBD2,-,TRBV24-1,CATSGRVSDTQYF,TGTGCCACTAGCGGGAGGGTCTCAGATACGCAGTATTTT
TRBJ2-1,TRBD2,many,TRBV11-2,CASSARLAGGGYNEQFF,TGTGCCAGCAGCGCCCGACTAGCGGGAGGGGGGTACAATGAGCAGTTCTTC
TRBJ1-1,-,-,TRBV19,CATLLGTEAFF,TGTGCCACCCTTCTAGGCACTGAAGCTTTCTTT
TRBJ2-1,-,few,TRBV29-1,CSAPDSVMNEQFF,TGCAGCGCCCCCGATAGTGTAATGAATGAGCAGTTCTTC
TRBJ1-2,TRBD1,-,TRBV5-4,CASSLGTGLANYGYTF,TGTGCCAGCAGCCTTGGGACAGGGCTAGCTAACTATGGCTACACCTTC
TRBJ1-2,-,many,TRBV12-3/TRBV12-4,CASSSNTKGNYGYTF,TGTGCCAGCAGTTCCAACACCAAAGGGAACTATGGCTACACCTTC
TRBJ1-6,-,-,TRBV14,CASSLFTGTKNSPLHF,TGTGCCAGCAGCCTTTTTACCGGGACGAAGAATTCACCCCTCCACTTT
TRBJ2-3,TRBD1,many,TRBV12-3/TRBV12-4,CASSLALRTGATDTQYF,TGTGCCAGCAGTTTAGCGCTCCGGACAGGGGCCACAGATACGCAGTATTTT
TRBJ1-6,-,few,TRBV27,CASSLEAGTSSYNSPLHF,TGTGCCAGCAGTTTAGAAGCGGGGACGAGCTCCTATAATTCACCCCTCCACTTT
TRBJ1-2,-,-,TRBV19,CASSIQEGRNYGYTF,TGTGCCAGTAGTATTCAAGAGGGGCGGAACTATGGCTACACCTTC
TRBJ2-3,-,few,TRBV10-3,CAISEHRGLDTQYF,TGTGCCATCAGTGAGCACCGGGGTCTCGATACGCAGTATTTT
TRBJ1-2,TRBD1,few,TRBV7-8,CASSTRTGDGYTF,TGTGCCAGCAGCACCCGGACAGGGGATGGCTACACCTTC
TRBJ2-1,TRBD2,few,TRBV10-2,CASSEGTSLYNEQFF,TGCGCCAGCAGTGAAGGGACTAGCCTATACAATGAGCAGTTCTTC
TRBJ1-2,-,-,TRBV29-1,CSVQIPGAYGYTF,TGCAGCGTCCAAATACCGGGGGCCTATGGCTACACCTTC